This T cell receptor (beta chain) comes out of a study of blood T cell repertoires in COVID-19. The assay was immunoSEQ multiplex PCR, and TCRdb's table has in-frame clones only and misses some. The repertoire holds around 420,000 clones, with around 90% as singletons. Germline lookup yields CDR1 SGHRS and CDR2 YFSETQ. There are 15 residues in the CDR3. Losses at the gene ends were 4 bases for V and 6 bases for J; bases not matched to a gene: 8. The receptor was derived from a woman aged 40 to 50 with acute COVID-19. Material: PBMCs or T cells enriched from blood (not recorded which). V is TRBV5-1 and J is TRBJ1-2, with 11 bases that match TRBD1. CDR3 loop: CASSDLGQGADGYTF. CDR3 coding DNA: TGCGCCAGCAGCGACCTAGGACAGGGGGCAGATGGCTACACCTTC.